One and the same sample provided the 21 T cell receptor beta chains below, sequenced in a study of OX40 agonist ivuxolimab in advanced cancers. Libraries were prepared through the immunoSEQ multiplex PCR assay. Drawn from immuneACCESS, this table holds only the in-frame rearrangements with V and J called that TCRdb kept. Clones are partly lost; checked studies trace under half to an unresolved V gene and leave the rest unexplained. The table for this sample lists around 100,000 clones; 90% of them were counted only once. Of the sample, about 0.16% falls within the top ten clones. This specimen consisted of CD4+ or CD8+ T cells sorted from blood, obtained in a trial of the OX40 agonist ivuxolimab. The source is an adult with an advanced solid tumor such as melanoma, head and neck, liver or kidney cancer.

This rearrangement joins TRBV11-2 to TRBJ1-1; a possible D gene is TRBD1 (5 bases). Trimming took off 5 bases at V and 7 bases at J, with 14 bases between the two ends. Germline assignment: CDR1 SGHAT and CDR2 FQNNGV. The CDR3 sequence is 13 residues long. The CDR3 protein is CASSTRRGFEAFF. In DNA form, the CDR3 reads TGTGCCAGCAGCACTAGGCGGGGGTTTGAAGCTTTCTTT. The full variable domain, in which reference TRBV11-2 and TRBJ1-1 provide the parts outside the CDR3, is EAGVAQSPRYKIIEKRQSVAFWCNPISGHATLYWYQQILGQGPKLLIQFQNNGVVDDSQLPKDRFSAERLKGVDSTLKIQPAKLEDSAVYLCASSTRRGFEAFFGQGTRLTVV.

The gene calls are TRBV13 and TRBJ2-1; D perhaps matches TRBD2 (6 bases). The germline V and J ends were trimmed by 3 bases and 1 base, with 10 bases remaining between them. This CDR3 has 15 residues. Germline V lookup: CDR1 PRHDT, CDR2 FYEKMQ (reference sequence). CDR3: CASSLRRDSYNEQFF. As DNA, the CDR3 is TGTGCCAGCAGCTTGAGGCGGGATTCCTACAATGAGCAGTTCTTC.

The rearrangement links TRBV6-5 to TRBJ2-5; the D gene is possibly TRBD2 (5 bases). V was cut by 3 bases and J by 7 bases, with 12 bases left in between. From germline, CDR1 is MNHEY and CDR2 SVGAGI. CDR3 length: 13 amino acids. The chain's CDR3 is CASSYGLAGTQYF. CDR3 DNA sequence: TGTGCCAGCAGTTATGGGCTAGCCGGGACCCAGTACTTC.

Note on this clone: The same CDR3 can be traced to other DNA sequences in this sample. The CDR3 nucleotides are TGTGCCACCAGCAGAGATCGGGCTAGAAACACAGATACGCAGTATTTT. Translated, it gives CATSRDRARNTDTQYF. The rearrangement links TRBV15 to TRBJ2-3, with unresolved D. The CDR3 is made up of 16 amino acids. Germline V gene sequence: CDR1 LNHNV, CDR2 YYDKDF (reference sequence). Trimming removed 0 bases from V and 2 bases from J, with 12 bases in between.

This rearrangement joins TRBV30 to TRBJ2-2; no reliable D call. V was trimmed by 0 bases and J by 0 bases, leaving 8 bases between them. CDR1 is GTSNPN, CDR2 SVGIG, per germline (reference sequence). The CDR3 consists of 15 residues. In nucleotides, the CDR3 is TGTGCCTGGAGTGTGTTGGGAACGAACACCGGGGAGCTGTTTTTT. This gives the protein CAWSVLGTNTGELFF.

The V call is TRBV9, the J call TRBJ2-1; 7 bases line up with TRBD2. CDR3 length: 16 amino acids. Germline CDR1 and CDR2: SGDLS and YYNGEE. V lost 2 bases to trimming and J lost 5 bases; unmatched junction nucleotides: 10. DNA of the CDR3: TGTGCCAGCAGCGTGGGGACTACAATTTCTCACAATGAGCAGTTCTTC. Protein product: CASSVGTTISHNEQFF. The full variable domain, completed using reference TRBV9 and TRBJ2-1, is DSGVTQTPKHLITATGQRVTLRCSPRSGDLSVYWYQQSLDQGLQFLIQYYNGEERAKGNILERFSAQQFPDLHSELNLSSLELGDSALYFCASSVGTTISHNEQFFGPGTRLTVL.

This chain links TRBV5-4 with TRBJ1-1; D perhaps matches TRBD1 (5 bases). The CDR3 spans 13 residues. Trimming took 4 bases from V and 1 from J, leaving 8 bases between them. Germline CDR1 is SGHNT and CDR2 is YYREEE (reference sequence). CDR3 sequence reads: CASSPGGNTEAFF. Here the CDR3 DNA reads TGTGCCAGCAGCCCTGGGGGGAACACTGAAGCTTTCTTT.

The chain uses TRBV27 and TRBJ1-1; no firm D call. V shed 7 bases and J shed 0 bases, with 12 bases lying between them. CDR3 length: 14 residues. Germline lookup yields CDR1 MNHEY and CDR2 SMNVEV (reference sequence). CDR3 nucleotide sequence: TGTGCCAGCACTAGGACTGGGTTGAACACTGAAGCTTTCTTT. Protein: CASTRTGLNTEAFF.

This chain joins TRBV30 and TRBJ2-7; TRBD1 aligns across 10 bases. With 2 bases clipped from V and 6 bases from J, the junction kept 13 bases outside the gene matches. The CDR3 extends over 16 amino acids. CDR1 is GTSNPN and CDR2 is SVGIG in the germline V gene (reference sequence). CDR3 amino acids: CAWSFGPTGGHGEQYF. The CDR3 DNA reads TGTGCCTGGAGTTTCGGCCCGACAGGGGGCCATGGCGAGCAGTACTTC.

In its sample, this clone was seen a few times. This chain links TRBV18 with TRBJ1-1; D remains ambiguous. Deletions cut 1 base from V and 2 bases from J, with 5 bases between. This CDR3 contains 13 residues. Germline V gene data show CDR1 as KGHSH and CDR2 as LQKENI. CDR3 amino acids: CASSPRGNTEAFF. The CDR3 DNA follows: TGTGCCAGCTCACCACGGGGTAACACTGAAGCTTTCTTT.

This chain links TRBV7-8 with TRBJ2-7; perhaps TRBD2 as D (6 bases). The germline V gene has CDR1 SGHVS and CDR2 FQNEAQ. CDR3 length: 15 residues. The V end lost 5 bases, the J end lost 2 bases, and 16 bases lay between the germline ends. In nucleotides, the CDR3 is TGTGCCAGCAGCGTCGCGGGACCCGGTACCTACGAGCAGTACTTC. Translated: CASSVAGPGTYEQYF. Full variable domain (missing parts from reference TRBV7-8 and TRBJ2-7): GAGVSQSPRYKVAKRGQDVALRCDPISGHVSLFWYQQALGQGPEFLTYFQNEAQLDKSGLPSDRFFAERPEGSVSTLKIQRTQQEDSAVYLCASSVAGPGTYEQYFGPGTRLTVT.

This chain joins TRBV7-2 and TRBJ2-3; D is possibly TRBD1 (5 bases). Germline V gives CDR1 SGHTA, CDR2 FQGNSA. The CDR3 spans 15 residues. Trimming shortened V by 5 bases and J by 1 base, and 13 bases separated the two germline ends. The DNA for the CDR3 is TGTGCCAGCAGCCCGACAGCATTGGGCACAGATACGCAGTATTTT. This encodes CASSPTALGTDTQYF.

In DNA form, the CDR3 reads TGTGCCAGCAGTGCTTCCAATCGGAAAACTGAAGCTTTCTTT. Residues: CASSASNRKTEAFF. The genes are TRBV2 and TRBJ1-1; D unresolved. The CDR3 has 14 residues. CDR1 is SNHLY and CDR2 is FYNNEI in the germline V gene. Trimming removed 4 bases at V and 5 bases at J, with 14 bases between.

The J gene is TRBJ2-1, the V gene TRBV5-4, with D perhaps TRBD1 (6 bases). CDR1 is SGHNT, CDR2 YYREEE, per germline (reference sequence). The V end lost 4 bases, the J end lost 9 bases, and 29 bases lay between the germline ends. The CDR3 loop spans 18 amino acids. CDR3 amino acids: CASSDVKGDRFGVGEQFF. As DNA, the CDR3 is TGTGCCAGCAGCGACGTAAAGGGGGATCGTTTCGGTGTCGGTGAGCAGTTCTTC. Drawing the rest from reference TRBV5-4 and TRBJ2-1, the complete variable domain is ETGVTQSPTHLIKTRGQQVTLRCSSQSGHNTVSWYQQALGQGPQFIFQYYREEENGRGNFPPRFSGLQFPNYSSELNVNALELDDSALYLCASSDVKGDRFGVGEQFFGPGTRLTVL.

A note on this clone: At one end, the junction sequence differs from germline, possibly due to a read error. CDR3 coding DNA: TGTGCCAGCAGTCCGGACCGGGGAACGGACTTC. Its translation is CASSPDRGTDF. The chain is built from TRBV2 and TRBJ2-7; tentatively, D is TRBD2 (5 bases). Germline V lookup: CDR1 SNHLY, CDR2 FYNNEI. CDR3 length: 11 amino acids.

The V and J genes are TRBV19 and TRBJ1-3, with D unresolved. The V gene lost 6 bases and the J gene lost 1 base, with 10 bases spanning the gap. The germline V gene encodes CDR1 LNHDA and CDR2 SQIVND (reference sequence). The CDR3 runs 14 residues. The CDR3 loop reads CASRTGLSGNTIYF. The CDR3 DNA sequence: TGTGCCAGTAGGACCGGACTGTCTGGAAACACCATATATTTT.

This sequence joins TRBV19 and TRBJ2-7, with 7 bases matching TRBD1. Trimming cost V 4 bases and J 4 bases; bases outside gene matches: 4. Germline assignment: CDR1 LNHDA and CDR2 SQIVND (reference sequence). CDR3 length equals 13 residues. The CDR3: CASSSRDSYEQYF. In DNA form, the CDR3 reads TGTGCCAGTAGTAGCCGGGACAGTTACGAGCAGTACTTC.

V usage is TRBV5-1 and J usage is TRBJ1-1, with TRBD1 identical over 7 bases. The CDR3 covers 13 residues. Trimming cost V 0 bases and J 9 bases; bases outside gene matches: 5. Germline assignment: CDR1 SGHRS and CDR2 YFSETQ. The CDR3 protein is CASSLETGIKAFF. CDR3 nucleotides: TGCGCCAGCAGCTTGGAGACAGGGATTAAAGCTTTCTTT.

The rearrangement joins TRBV2 to TRBJ2-5; 7 bases match TRBD2. With 10 bases clipped from V and 7 bases from J, the junction kept 12 bases outside the gene matches. This CDR3 has 13 residues. Germline V gene sequence: CDR1 SNHLY, CDR2 FYNNEI. CDR3 sequence: CATSSGVRGTQYF. DNA for the CDR3: TGTGCCACCTCGAGCGGGGTTCGGGGGACCCAGTACTTC.

This clone was seen just once. The V and J genes are TRBV5-1 and TRBJ2-2; D is unclear. Germline V CDR1 and CDR2: SGHRS, YFSETQ. Trimming cost V 0 bases and J 0 bases, with 6 bases left between them. The CDR3 is made up of 15 amino acids. The CDR3 region has the DNA TGCGCCAGCAGCTTGGGACACGCGAACACCGGGGAGCTGTTTTTT. Translated, it gives CASSLGHANTGELFF.

The sample holds one count of this clone. The chain is built from TRBV6-5 and TRBJ1-3, with D possibly matching TRBD1 (6 bases). This CDR3 comprises 15 residues. Trimming left V 6 bases short and J 2 bases short, with 14 bases between. Germline lookup yields CDR1 MNHEY and CDR2 SVGAGI. The CDR3 nucleotides are TGTGCCAGCAGCCCAACAGGGACGGCTGGAAACACCATATATTTT. This sequence encodes CASSPTGTAGNTIYF.